This note documents a single T cell receptor (beta chain) sequence. Its antigen is unknown. The input lacks base qualities; no much larger clone sits a single base away. This sample was included in a study of Ad26.COV2.S vaccination and SARS-CoV-2 variants (dated by TCRdb to 2020 to 2023). A note on the overall study: Donors in the vaccine arm were drawn from COV1001, a multicentre, randomized, double-blind, placebo-controlled phase I-IIa trial testing Ad26.COV2.S in healthy adults. Ad26.COV2.S was administered intramuscularly at 5 x 10^10 or 1 x 10^11 viral particles, either as a single shot or as two shots given 56 days apart. Sequencing of the TCRbeta repertoire served to evaluate the specificity and breadth of SARS-CoV-2-reactive T cell receptors following Ad26.COV2.S vaccination. A total of some 30 samples were included in the TCR-sequenced set, comprising roughly 19 Ad26.COV2.S vaccine recipients, 5 placebo recipients and 8 SARS-CoV-2 convalescent individuals. Participants in the trial were split at random into five groups of five each, receiving low-dose or high-dose Ad26.COV2.S once or twice, or else placebo on both occasions. Blinding of investigators to trial group allocation was maintained during experiments and outcome assessment.

Overall results and qualifications from the work: It was noted by the authors that total T cell responses may have been underestimated by the TCR breadth and depth analyses. Compared with placebo recipients, Ad26.COV2.S recipients showed higher spike-specific TCR breadth (P = 0.0014). Substantial breadth of spike-specific CD8+ and CD4+ T cell responses was reported after vaccination. Comparable non-spike TCR breadth was observed between vaccine and placebo recipients, consistent with only spike being contained in the vaccine. Comparing responses between vaccine doses or regimens was not something the study was powered to do.

TCRbeta CDR3 regions were sequenced with the immunoSEQ Assay. After extraction, genomic DNA underwent amplification by bias-controlled multiplex PCR, followed by high-throughput sequencing. The paper's data handling went like this. To quantify the absolute abundance of each unique TCRbeta CDR3 region, sequences were collapsed and filtered. Usable DNA was measured by amplifying reference genes present in all nucleated cells, and TCRbeta template counts were normalized to that usable DNA to estimate T cell fraction. Repertoire TCRs were annotated as SARS-CoV-2-specific by exact matching of V gene, CDR3 amino acid sequence and J gene to a known reactive TCR set. The reference SARS-CoV-2 TCR set was derived from MIRA and filtered for enrichment in COVID-19-positive ImmuneCODE repertoires, a step that removed public or cross-reactive TCRs. Using the MIRA antigens, annotated TCRs were further analysed by specific ORF or by position within an ORF. Depth was the summed frequency of annotated unique rearrangements, while breadth was defined as annotated unique rearrangements over total unique productive rearrangements. Two-sided Wilcoxon rank-sum tests were applied when comparing TCR breadth between groups. TCRdb holds this immuneACCESS table with in-frame rearrangements only. Some clones are missing; in checked studies, unresolved V genes explain under half, and the rest has no known cause. From that table come the V and J calls and clone size; the DNA was used to work out D and trimming. The sample table records hundreds of thousands of clones; around 88% of these occur just once. The top ten clonotypes cover just under 5% of the sample.

In the paper's terms, the treatment or condition label means: 15 to 20 received Ad26.COV2.S at low or high dose, single or two shots; five or six received placebo; per-sample allocation not given. For vaccine and placebo recipients, the sequenced repertoires came from samples collected on day 63 after the first injection. In Cohort 1b, about two dozen adults aged 18-55 years were enrolled at a single site in Boston, USA, between 29 July and 7 August 2020. Ad26.COV2.S was a replication-incompetent adenovirus type 26 vector that expressed a prefusion-stabilized SARS-CoV-2 spike protein derived from the original Wuhan strain. The sample here was peripheral blood, taken in a trial of Ad26.COV2.S vaccine versus placebo. The origin of this receptor is a person aged 18-65 years who received the Ad26.COV2.S COVID-19 vaccine or a placebo.

The CDR3 in this case is CASTNWDTQYF. The DNA is as follows: TGTGCCAGCACCAACTGGGATACGCAGTATTTT. The chain uses TRBV9 and TRBJ2-3; too little of a D gene remains to name it. The CDR3, cysteine through phenylalanine, is 11 amino acids long. The retained sequence is limited to the CDR3, 33 bases, with the frame set at the first base. From a lookup of the germline V gene, CDR1 and CDR2 are SGDLS and YYNGEE. Relative to germline, V is 6 bases shorter and J is 6 bases shorter, with 8 bases between their ends. Supplemented by the reference TRBV9 and TRBJ2-3 proteins around the CDR3, the complete variable domain is DSGVTQTPKHLITATGQRVTLRCSPRSGDLSVYWYQQSLDQGLQFLIQYYNGEERAKGNILERFSAQQFPDLHSELNLSSLELGDSALYFCASTNWDTQYFGPGTRLTVL.